A single sample is the source of the 5 T cell receptor beta chains below, sequenced in a study of cytomegalovirus exposure and HLA in healthy donors. The PCR used 60 Vbeta and 13 Jbeta primers. The table came from immunoSEQ multiplex PCR; TCRdb's copy has only in-frame clones and leaves some out. The top ten clones hold about 2.5% of a sample with roughly 160,000 clones, approximately 84% of them seen once. The sequencing input was PBMCs. The receptors stem from a man aged 25-45 years in good health and CMV-seropositive.

Turning to this clone: One end of the junction does not line up with germline, which may come from a read error. The chain couples TRBV4-3 to TRBJ2-3; weak D call: TRBD1 (5 bases). The CDR3 is 17 amino acids. CDR1 is LGHNA, CDR2 YSLEER, per germline. DNA for the CDR3: TGCGCCAGCAGCCAAGTAATAAACGGAGTCCCCACAGGTACGCAGTATTTT. This encodes CASSQVINGVPTGTQYF.

V usage is TRBV29-1 and J usage is TRBJ2-7; weak D call: TRBD2 (7 bases). Germline-derived CDR1 and CDR2 are SQVTM and ANQGSEA. The V end lost 5 bases, the J end lost 0 bases, and 23 bases lay between the germline ends. This CDR3 has 17 amino acids. For the CDR3, the DNA is TGCAGCGTTTACGGTAAGGGCGGGAGAGGGGGCTCCTACGAGCAGTACTTC. Amino acids: CSVYGKGGRGGSYEQYF.

The rearrangement links TRBV7-2 to TRBJ2-7; TRBD2 matches 14 bases. Unmatched junction bases numbered 4, after V lost 0 bases and J lost 0 bases. This CDR3 has 18 residues. Germline V CDR1 and CDR2: SGHTA, FQGNSA. CDR3 nucleotides: TGTGCCAGCAGCTTAGCCCCCGGGACTAGCGGGAGCTCCTACGAGCAGTACGTC. Translation: CASSLAPGTSGSSYEQYV.

The chain combines TRBV9 with TRBJ2-2, with TRBD1 matching over 7 bases. After removal of 2 bases from V and 6 bases from J, the junction contained 4 bases not matched to a gene. CDR3 length equals 14 residues. Germline lookup yields CDR1 SGDLS and CDR2 YYNGEE. In DNA, the CDR3 is TGTGCCAGCAGCGTTAGACAGGGCGCCGGGGAGCTGTTTTTT. Amino acid sequence: CASSVRQGAGELFF. Full variable domain (rest looked up from reference TRBV9 and TRBJ2-2): DSGVTQTPKHLITATGQRVTLRCSPRSGDLSVYWYQQSLDQGLQFLIQYYNGEERAKGNILERFSAQQFPDLHSELNLSSLELGDSALYFCASSVRQGAGELFFGEGSRLTVL.

V and J are TRBV7-3 and TRBJ2-3; 8 positions agree with TRBD1. Germline V gene sequence: CDR1 SGHTA, CDR2 FQGTGA. The V and J ends lost 2 bases and 4 bases, in that order; junction bases with no gene match: 8. CDR3 length: 16 amino acids. This CDR3 reads CASSLLSGGGPDTQYF. The CDR3 DNA reads as TGTGCCAGCAGCTTACTATCAGGGGGCGGCCCAGATACGCAGTATTTT.